This record looks at one TCR beta chain sequence and its context. These data come from a study of blood T cell repertoires in COVID-19. At the level of the study: The United States, Italy and Spain were the sources of the acute and convalescent COVID-19 samples. The cDNA or gDNA used as material had been derived from T cells, B-cell-depleted T cells, or PBMCs.

Looked up from germline, CDR1 is MGHRA and CDR2 is YSYEKL. The CDR3 is made up of 16 amino acids. V shed 5 bases and J shed 1 base, with 17 bases lying between them. Original data processing: Counts of nucleated cells, estimated from reference gene primer amplification, were obtained. Using immunoSEQ multiplex PCR, the repertoire was profiled, and TCRdb retains in-frame clones only, with some absent. V and J calls and clone size are as listed in that table; D and trimming were resolved from the DNA. This repertoire shows 95,000 to 100,000 clones, around 87% found once; its top ten account for more than 9%.

The rearrangement links TRBV4-1 to TRBJ1-1; the D gene is possibly TRBD1 (5 bases). This receptor was obtained from a woman in her 30s with acute or convalescent COVID-19. Sequenced material: peripheral blood. In DNA, the CDR3 is TGCGCCAGCAGCTCCCGATCAGGAACAGGGAACACTGAAGCTTTCTTT. It encodes CASSSRSGTGNTEAFF.